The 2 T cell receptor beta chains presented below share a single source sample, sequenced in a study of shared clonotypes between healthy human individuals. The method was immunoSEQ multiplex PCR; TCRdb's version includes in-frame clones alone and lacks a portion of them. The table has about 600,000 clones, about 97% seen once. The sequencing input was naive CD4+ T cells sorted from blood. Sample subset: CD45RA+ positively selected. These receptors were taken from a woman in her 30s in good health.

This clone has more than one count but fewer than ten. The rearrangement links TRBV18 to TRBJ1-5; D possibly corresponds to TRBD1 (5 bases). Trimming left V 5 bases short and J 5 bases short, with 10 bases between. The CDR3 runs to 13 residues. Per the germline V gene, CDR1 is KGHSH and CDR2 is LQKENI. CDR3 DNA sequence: TGTGCCAGCTCATCTGAAGGGGATCAGCCCCAGCATTTT. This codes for CASSSEGDQPQHF.

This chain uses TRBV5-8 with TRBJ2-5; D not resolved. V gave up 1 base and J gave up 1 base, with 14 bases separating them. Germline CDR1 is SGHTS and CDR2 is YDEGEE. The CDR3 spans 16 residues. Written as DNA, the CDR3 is TGTGCCAGCAGCTTGTTAGTGGGCCGAATCCAAGAGACCCAGTACTTC. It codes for CASSLLVGRIQETQYF.